These 26 T cell receptor beta chains share one sample of origin, sequenced in a study of control samples from healthy donors and cancer patients. Clones were sequenced by immunoSEQ multiplex PCR, and TCRdb holds only the in-frame ones, with some missing. The sample consists of about 40,000 clones, approximately 90% of them appearing once. The sequencing input was blood. These receptors were collected from a woman aged 45-65 years in good health.

In DNA form, the CDR3 reads TGTGCCAGCAGTATCCTACCGAACGAGCAGTACTTC. It encodes CASSILPNEQYF. This sequence joins TRBV6-2 or TRBV6-3 and TRBJ2-7; D remains ambiguous. The CDR3 consists of 12 residues. CDR1 and CDR2 (germline): MNHEY, SVGEGT. With 5 bases removed from V and 5 bases from J, the gap between germline ends came to 10 bases.

This clone showed up just once. V gene TRBV28 combines with J gene TRBJ1-2; no definite D call. CDR1 is MDHEN and CDR2 is SYDVKM in the germline V gene. V lost 5 bases to trimming and J lost 4 bases, with 11 bases between them. The CDR3 sequence is 13 residues long. In DNA, the CDR3 is TGTGCCAGCAGTGCGGGGTGGGGCTATGGCTACACCTTC. Amino acid sequence: CASSAGWGYGYTF.

This CDR3 reads CASSAHYEQYF. CDR3 sequence (DNA): TGTGCCAGCAGCGCACACTACGAGCAGTACTTC. The chain combines TRBV11-2 with TRBJ2-7; D uncertain. This CDR3 contains 11 residues. The germline V and J ends were trimmed by 5 bases and 3 bases, with 5 bases remaining between them. Germline assignment: CDR1 SGHAT and CDR2 FQNNGV.

This sequence joins TRBV7-2 and TRBJ2-1; a possible D gene is TRBD1 (6 bases). The CDR3 covers 15 residues. CDR1 and CDR2 (germline): SGHTA, FQGNSA. The V gene lost 3 bases and the J gene lost 0 bases, with 9 bases spanning the gap. This CDR3 is CASSFQQGSYNEQFF. The DNA of the CDR3 is TGTGCCAGCAGCTTCCAACAGGGCTCCTACAATGAGCAGTTCTTC.

The J gene is TRBJ1-1, the V gene TRBV7-3; 7 bases line up with TRBD1. V shed 3 bases and J 11 bases; nucleotides not matched to a gene: 12. The V gene's germline CDR1 is SGHTA and CDR2 FQGTGA. The CDR3 is 14 amino acids. The CDR3, as DNA: TGTGCCAGCAGCTTCACAGGGACAGTTGGGAGGGCTTTCTTT. This sequence encodes CASSFTGTVGRAFF.

The chain has TRBV3-1 (or the pseudogene TRBV3-2) and TRBJ2-3; D uncertain. The CDR3 covers 13 residues. From germline, CDR1 is LGHDT and CDR2 YNNKEL (reference sequence). V gave up 2 bases and J gave up 2 bases, with 5 bases separating them. Here the CDR3 reads CASSQPITDTQYF. DNA for the CDR3: TGTGCCAGCAGCCAACCAATCACAGATACGCAGTATTTT.

The chain is built from TRBV12-3 or TRBV12-4 and TRBJ1-1; tentatively, D is TRBD1 (6 bases). Trimming took off 6 bases at V and 2 bases at J, with 10 bases between the two ends. The CDR3 totals 13 residues. The CDR3 spells CASRVGGNTEAFF. In DNA form, the CDR3 reads TGTGCCAGCAGGGTAGGGGGTAACACTGAAGCTTTCTTT.

V gene TRBV5-1 combines with J gene TRBJ2-3; D call uncertain. CDR3 length: 13 residues. Trimming stripped 3 bases from V and 6 bases from J, with 11 bases between. Per germline, CDR1 SGHRS and CDR2 YFSETQ. The CDR3 coding sequence is TGCGCCAGCAGCTCCCCGGGTACGGATACGCAGTATTTT. Its translation is CASSSPGTDTQYF.

This clone was detected once. This chain joins TRBV19 and TRBJ1-2; 8 bases are a match to TRBD1. The CDR3 spans 17 residues. The germline CDR1 and CDR2 sequences are LNHDA and SQIVND (reference sequence). J lost 4 bases, V lost 3 bases, and 13 bases had no gene match. The CDR3 DNA reads as TGTGCCAGTAGTATTGGAAGAACAGGGGGGTACGGCTATGGCTACACCTTC. This encodes CASSIGRTGGYGYGYTF.

This clone was counted a few times. In nucleotides, the CDR3 is TGTGCCAGCAGCCGGGGCCTGAACACCGGGGAGCTGTTTTTT. Translating gives CASSRGLNTGELFF. This chain connects TRBV14 to TRBJ2-2; a weak D match, TRBD1 (5 bases). There are 14 residues in the CDR3. Germline CDR1 is SGHDN and CDR2 is FVKESK. Trimming removed 4 bases at V and 1 base at J, with 7 bases between. Using reference TRBV14 and TRBJ2-2 for the parts outside the CDR3, the full variable domain is EAGVTQFPSHSVIEKGQTVTLRCDPISGHDNLYWYRRVMGKEIKFLLHFVKESKQDESGMPNNRFLAERTGGTYSTLKVQPAELEDSGVYFCASSRGLNTGELFFGEGSRLTVL.

This clone was detected only a few times. V usage is TRBV21-1 and J usage is TRBJ2-7. TRBV21-1 constitutes a pseudogene. The CDR3 runs to 9 residues. CDR3 nucleotide sequence: TGTGCCATTGATTACGAGCAGTACTTC. Protein sequence: CAIDYEQYF.

The rearrangement links TRBV28 to TRBJ2-5; D could derive from TRBD1 or TRBD2 (5 bases each). The CDR3 is 15 amino acids. Germline-derived CDR1 and CDR2 are MDHEN and SYDVKM. The V end was cut by 8 bases, the J end by 2 bases, with 18 bases between. The CDR3 loop reads CASQQLGRAQETQYF. CDR3 nucleotides: TGTGCCAGCCAGCAGTTGGGACGGGCTCAAGAGACCCAGTACTTC.

The chain is built from TRBV28 and TRBJ1-2; tentatively, D is TRBD1 (6 bases). Germline V gene sequence: CDR1 MDHEN, CDR2 SYDVKM. V was trimmed by 6 bases and J by 2 bases, leaving 16 bases between them. The CDR3 covers 15 residues. This CDR3 reads CASSQGGRTNYGYTF. As DNA, the CDR3 is TGTGCCAGCAGCCAAGGGGGACGGACCAACTATGGCTACACCTTC.

The gene calls are TRBV5-8 and TRBJ1-5; possibly TRBD1 for D (5 bases). This CDR3 contains 13 residues. The germline CDR1 and CDR2 sequences are SGHTS and YDEGEE. With 2 bases removed from V and 7 bases from J, the gap between germline ends came to 10 bases. CDR3 sequence: CASSLERDQPQHF. The CDR3 bases are TGTGCCAGCAGCTTAGAGAGGGACCAGCCCCAGCATTTT.

V and J are TRBV3-1 (or the pseudogene TRBV3-2) and TRBJ1-5; no definite D call. The CDR3 loop spans 14 amino acids. Per germline, CDR1 LGHDT and CDR2 YNNKEL (reference sequence). The V gene lost 0 bases and the J gene lost 6 bases, with 9 bases spanning the gap. In DNA form, the CDR3 reads TGTGCCAGCAGCCAAGACTTGGGCAGTCAGCCCCAGCATTTT. Translation: CASSQDLGSQPQHF.

The chain links TRBV7-9 to TRBJ2-5; 7 nucleotides line up with TRBD1. CDR3 length equals 11 residues. V dropped 4 bases and J dropped 13; count of bases not matched to a gene: 6. Germline V gives CDR1 SEHNR, CDR2 FQNEAQ (reference sequence). The DNA of the CDR3 is TGTGCCAGCAGCTCCGGGGACAGTTGGTACTTC. Protein sequence: CASSSGDSWYF.

The chain joins TRBV3-1 (or the pseudogene TRBV3-2) to TRBJ2-3; no clear D gene. Germline CDR1 LGHDT, CDR2 YNNKEL (reference sequence). This CDR3 region has 16 residues. The V end lost 0 bases, the J end lost 0 bases, and 10 bases lay between the germline ends. The CDR3: CASSQDLTVSTDTQYF. For the CDR3, the DNA is TGTGCCAGCAGCCAAGATCTCACAGTTAGCACAGATACGCAGTATTTT.

This CDR3 reads CASRPRQGAGPREKLFF. CDR3 bases: TGTGCCAGCAGACCCCGACAGGGGGCCGGGCCGCGAGAAAAACTGTTTTTT. The chain employs TRBV19 and TRBJ1-4; TRBD1 aligns across 10 bases. V was clipped by 9 bases and J by 8 bases; unmatched bases: 18. The CDR3 covers 17 residues. Looked up from germline, CDR1 is LNHDA and CDR2 is SQIVND (reference sequence).

The chain is built from TRBV25-1 and TRBJ2-5; 7 bases align to TRBD2. Trimming cost V 0 bases and J 5 bases; bases outside gene matches: 9. The length of the CDR3 is 16 residues. CDR1 is MGHDK, CDR2 SYGVNS, per germline. The CDR3 spells CASSEYSGGHRETQYF. The CDR3 DNA reads as TGTGCCAGCAGTGAATATTCGGGGGGTCACCGCGAGACCCAGTACTTC.

The V call is TRBV29-1, the J call TRBJ2-1; D not resolved. This CDR3 comprises 12 residues. Trimming pared 2 bases from V and 6 bases from J, leaving 8 bases between. Germline V gene lookup returns CDR1 SQVTM and CDR2 ANQGSEA. This CDR3 reads CSVERSGNEQFF. The CDR3, as DNA: TGCAGCGTTGAAAGGTCAGGCAATGAGCAGTTCTTC.

This clone has a single count. The J gene is TRBJ1-5, the V gene TRBV7-9; D remains ambiguous. The germline V and J ends were trimmed by 0 bases and 6 bases, with 18 bases remaining between them. Per the germline V gene, CDR1 is SEHNR and CDR2 is FQNEAQ (reference sequence). The CDR3 covers 17 residues. The CDR3 reads CASSLAFGPESSQPQHF. The CDR3 region has the DNA TGTGCCAGCAGCTTAGCGTTTGGTCCCGAATCTAGTCAGCCCCAGCATTTT. Filled out from reference TRBV7-9 and TRBJ1-5, the complete variable domain reads DTGVSQNPRHKITKRGQNVTFRCDPISEHNRLYWYRQTLGQGPEFLTYFQNEAQLEKSRLLSDRFSAERPKGSFSTLEIQRTEQGDSAMYLCASSLAFGPESSQPQHFGDGTRLSIL.

This sequence joins TRBV5-1 and TRBJ2-1; D call uncertain. V dropped 4 bases and J dropped 4 bases, with 9 bases sitting between them. The CDR3 covers 13 residues. Germline assignment: CDR1 SGHRS and CDR2 YFSETQ. The CDR3 is CASSHNGYNEQFF. In DNA form, the CDR3 reads TGCGCCAGCAGCCACAATGGGTACAATGAGCAGTTCTTC.

The rearrangement links TRBV7-2 to TRBJ1-2, with D possibly matching TRBD1 (6 bases). The CDR3 spans 12 residues. Germline V gene sequence: CDR1 SGHTA, CDR2 FQGNSA. V gave up 10 bases and J gave up 2 bases, with 11 bases separating them. CDR3 protein: CATKQGNYGYTF. CDR3 DNA: TGTGCCACCAAACAGGGAAACTATGGCTACACCTTC. Full variable domain (rest looked up from reference TRBV7-2 and TRBJ1-2): GAGVSQSPSNKVTEKGKDVELRCDPISGHTALYWYRQSLGQGLEFLIYFQGNSAPDKSGLPSDRFSAERTGGSVSTLTIQRTQQEDSAVYLCATKQGNYGYTFGSGTRLTVV.

This chain links TRBV5-1 with TRBJ1-4, with no clear D. CDR1 SGHRS and CDR2 YFSETQ come from the germline V gene. Between the trimmed V and J ends, which lost 0 bases and 7 bases, there was a span of 10 bases. There are 14 residues in the CDR3. CDR3: CASSLGPRGEKLFF. CDR3 coding DNA: TGCGCCAGCAGCTTGGGCCCACGGGGTGAAAAACTGTTTTTT.

The chain recombines TRBV9 with TRBJ1-3; D might be TRBD1 (6 bases). The CDR3 runs to 16 residues. Germline V gene sequence: CDR1 SGDLS, CDR2 YYNGEE. Deletions cut 0 bases from V and 2 bases from J, with 12 bases between. DNA of the CDR3: TGTGCCAGCAGCGTAGGGTGGGCAGGGGCTGGAAACACCATATATTTT. Encoded protein: CASSVGWAGAGNTIYF.

The rearrangement uses TRBV7-3 and TRBJ2-5; the match to TRBD2 covers 11 bases. The CDR3 length is 14 residues. Germline V gives CDR1 SGHTA, CDR2 FQGTGA. The V gene end was trimmed by 5 bases and the J gene end by 5 bases; junction bases not matched to a gene: 4. The CDR3 DNA reads TGTGCCAGCAGCCCTAGCGGGGGGAGGGAGACCCAGTACTTC. This encodes CASSPSGGRETQYF.